The 30 T cell receptor beta chains below come from one sample, sequenced in a study of blood T cell repertoires in COVID-19. Measured with immunoSEQ multiplex PCR; TCRdb has only the in-frame clones, and not every one. The sample yields fewer than 300,000 clones, about 86% seen once. Sequencing was done on a sample of peripheral blood. The receptors shown here come from a woman in her twenties or thirties with COVID-19, enrolled during active disease.

The rearrangement uses TRBV28 and TRBJ2-2; D uncertain. The V gene's germline CDR1 is MDHEN and CDR2 SYDVKM. The CDR3 covers 13 residues. Trimming took off 6 bases at V and 1 base at J, with 6 bases between the two ends. CDR3 loop: CASRVQNTGELFF. The CDR3 DNA sequence: TGTGCCAGCAGGGTACAGAACACCGGGGAGCTGTTTTTT.

The rearrangement links TRBV5-1 to TRBJ2-1; D is uncertain. The ends were cut back, 4 bases at V and 9 bases at J, with 17 bases in the middle. The CDR3 has 14 amino acids. Per the germline V gene, CDR1 is SGHRS and CDR2 is YFSETQ. In nucleotides, the CDR3 is TGCGCCAGCAGCCCTTCTGGGCTCCGTAGTGAGCAGTTCTTC. Residues: CASSPSGLRSEQFF.

This chain joins TRBV6-5 and TRBJ1-6, with D possibly matching TRBD1 (6 bases). Trimming took off 8 bases at V and 4 bases at J, with 12 bases between the two ends. Germline lookup yields CDR1 MNHEY and CDR2 SVGAGI. The CDR3 runs to 14 residues. CDR3 DNA: TGTGCCAGCTTAAGGACAGATTATAATTCACCCCTCCACTTT. Translating gives CASLRTDYNSPLHF.

This chain connects TRBV6-5 to TRBJ1-5; TRBD1 agrees at 9 bases. The ends lost 4 bases at V and 4 bases at J; junction bases unmatched: 5. The CDR3 has 15 residues. Germline V gives CDR1 MNHEY, CDR2 SVGAGI. The CDR3 sequence is CASSLTGGANQPQHF. CDR3 nucleotide sequence: TGTGCCAGCAGTTTAACAGGGGGCGCAAATCAGCCCCAGCATTTT.

The V and J genes are TRBV18 and TRBJ1-2; 8 bases match TRBD1. Germline CDR1 reads KGHSH; CDR2 reads LQKENI. The CDR3 spans 13 residues. After removal of 6 bases from V and 4 bases from J, the junction contained 4 bases not matched to a gene. This CDR3 reads CASSLGQGYGYTF. CDR3 nucleotide sequence: TGTGCCAGCTCTCTTGGACAGGGCTATGGCTACACCTTC.

This chain's CDR3 is CASSPYWTDRTDFSGANVLTF. In nucleotides, the CDR3 is TGTGCCAGCAGTCCTTATTGGACAGACCGTACCGACTTCTCTGGGGCCAACGTCCTGACTTTC. The J gene is TRBJ2-6, the V gene TRBV28; D might be TRBD1 (6 bases). Germline loops: CDR1 MDHEN, CDR2 SYDVKM. The CDR3 is made up of 21 amino acids. V was shortened by 5 bases and J by 0 bases, with 26 bases between the two germline ends.

The chain links TRBV3-1 (or the pseudogene TRBV3-2) to TRBJ2-1; D is perhaps TRBD2 (6 bases). V dropped 4 bases and J dropped 6 bases, with 7 bases sitting between them. Germline V gene sequence: CDR1 LGHDT, CDR2 YNNKEL (reference sequence). There are 12 residues in the CDR3. This chain's CDR3 is CASSREANEQFF. The CDR3 nucleotides read TGTGCCAGCAGCCGGGAGGCCAATGAGCAGTTCTTC.

J is TRBJ1-1 and V is TRBV19, with D hard to call. The V and J ends lost 9 bases and 2 bases respectively, with 4 bases between them. The CDR3 length is 10 residues. Looked up from germline, CDR1 is LNHDA and CDR2 is SQIVND (reference sequence). The CDR3 here is CASRNTEAFF. The CDR3 DNA reads TGTGCCAGCAGAAACACTGAAGCTTTCTTT.

This chain uses TRBV10-1 with TRBJ2-5; 12 bases are shared with TRBD2. V trimming: 3 bases; J trimming: 5 bases; junction bases outside the gene matches: 4. CDR1 is WNHNN, CDR2 SYGVQD, per germline (reference sequence). The CDR3 totals 15 residues. Written as DNA, the CDR3 is TGCGCCAGCAGTGAAACTAGCGGGGGGCTCGAGACCCAGTACTTC. Residues: CASSETSGGLETQYF.

J is TRBJ1-4 and V is TRBV6-1; D is undetermined. CDR1 is MNHNS, CDR2 SASEGT, per germline. V gave up 3 bases and J gave up 6 bases, with 14 bases separating them. The CDR3 is made up of 15 amino acids. The CDR3 protein is CASSENFREYEKLFF. The CDR3 DNA follows: TGTGCCAGCAGTGAGAATTTTCGGGAATATGAAAAACTGTTTTTT.

The genes are TRBV7-8 and TRBJ2-7; the match to TRBD2 covers 11 bases. From germline, CDR1 is SGHVS and CDR2 FQNEAQ. V shed 4 bases and J 3 bases; nucleotides not matched to a gene: 5. The CDR3 spans 15 residues. In nucleotides, the CDR3 is TGTGCCAGCAGCTATAGCGGGGGGGCTCTCTACGAGCAGTACTTC. It is translated as CASSYSGGALYEQYF.

This clone has more than one count but fewer than ten. The chain uses TRBV4-1 and TRBJ2-6, with a possible D match to TRBD1 (6 bases). The V gene lost 3 bases and the J gene lost 0 bases, with 9 bases spanning the gap. This CDR3 region has 16 residues. Germline V gene sequence: CDR1 MGHRA, CDR2 YSYEKL. The CDR3 loop is CASSQEQGSGANVLTF. As DNA, the CDR3 is TGCGCCAGCAGCCAGGAACAGGGCTCTGGGGCCAACGTCCTGACTTTC.

The chain has TRBV29-1 and TRBJ2-1, with 8 nucleotides matching TRBD1. The J segment lost 7 bases and the V segment lost 6 bases, leaving 14 bases of the junction unmatched. Germline values: CDR1 SQVTM, CDR2 ANQGSEA. The CDR3 is 15 residues long. CDR3 in amino acids: CSVGTQGVRRNEQFF. In nucleotides, the CDR3 is TGCAGCGTCGGAACACAGGGGGTGAGGAGAAATGAGCAGTTCTTC.

The chain combines TRBV6-5 with TRBJ2-5; D may be TRBD1 (5 bases). Trimming took off 2 bases at V and 5 bases at J, with 18 bases between the two ends. The CDR3 sequence is 16 residues long. Germline values: CDR1 MNHEY, CDR2 SVGAGI. CDR3 bases: TGTGCCAGCAGTTACGCGGTCAGCCCAGGGTGGGAGACCCAGTACTTC. It is translated as CASSYAVSPGWETQYF.

The V call is TRBV18, the J call TRBJ2-5, with D possibly matching TRBD2 (7 bases). This CDR3 has 15 amino acids. Trimming shortened V by 3 bases and J by 1 base, and 12 bases separated the two germline ends. In germline, CDR1 is KGHSH, CDR2 LQKENI. The CDR3 loop reads CASSPIRGAQETQYF. CDR3 DNA sequence: TGTGCCAGCTCACCGATCCGGGGGGCCCAAGAGACCCAGTACTTC.

The rearrangement uses TRBV14 and TRBJ1-6; perhaps TRBD1 as D (5 bases). The CDR3 length is 14 residues. Trimming left V 1 base short and J 12 bases short, with 13 bases between. Germline V gene sequence: CDR1 SGHDN, CDR2 FVKESK. The DNA of the CDR3 is TGTGCCAGCAGCCAAGCTCCCCGGAGGGGACCCCTCCACTTT. Its protein is CASSQAPRRGPLHF. Complete variable domain (other parts from reference TRBV14 and TRBJ1-6): EAGVTQFPSHSVIEKGQTVTLRCDPISGHDNLYWYRRVMGKEIKFLLHFVKESKQDESGMPNNRFLAERTGGTYSTLKVQPAELEDSGVYFCASSQAPRRGPLHFGNGTRLTVT.

The rearrangement uses TRBV4-2 and TRBJ2-1; D might be TRBD1 (6 bases). The V end lost 6 bases, the J end lost 5 bases, and 20 bases lay between the germline ends. This CDR3 region has 16 residues. Per germline, CDR1 LGHNA and CDR2 YNFKEQ. This CDR3 is CASRSTGTEGDNEQFF. As DNA, the CDR3 is TGTGCCAGCAGGTCAACAGGGACCGAGGGGGACAATGAGCAGTTCTTC.

This chain joins TRBV5-1 and TRBJ2-7; D may be TRBD1 (6 bases). V was trimmed by 4 bases and J by 5 bases, leaving 16 bases between them. The CDR3 consists of 14 residues. Germline V gives CDR1 SGHRS, CDR2 YFSETQ. Here the CDR3 reads CASSPPSRGHEQYF. CDR3 DNA sequence: TGCGCCAGCAGCCCACCCTCCAGGGGCCACGAGCAGTACTTC.

This clone occurred a few times. This chain uses TRBV20-1 with TRBJ2-3; TRBD2 matches at 14 bases. J lost 1 base, V lost 3 bases, and 3 bases had no gene match. Germline CDR1 is DFQATT and CDR2 is SNEGSKA (reference sequence). The CDR3 loop spans 16 amino acids. This CDR3 is CSASGGLAGGTDTQYF. The DNA of the CDR3 is TGCAGTGCTAGTGGGGGACTAGCGGGGGGCACAGATACGCAGTATTTT.

CDR3 sequence reads: CASRSPIEDRGCGNTEAFF. The CDR3 DNA reads TGTGCAAGTCGCTCCCCTATCGAGGACAGGGGTTGTGGAAACACTGAAGCTTTCTTT. V and J are TRBV12-2 and TRBJ1-1; the DNA was not used to check the table's D call, TRBD1. TRBV12-2 is annotated as a pseudogene. CDR3 length equals 19 residues.

This chain connects TRBV6-5 to TRBJ1-1, with D possibly matching TRBD1 (6 bases). CDR3 size: 14 residues. CDR1 and CDR2 from the germline V gene are MNHEY and SVGAGI. V shed 6 bases and J shed 6 bases, with 17 bases lying between them. The CDR3 sequence: CASSDRTGGAEAFF. Here the CDR3 DNA reads TGTGCCAGCAGCGACAGGACCGGGGGGGCTGAAGCTTTCTTT.

The chain couples TRBV24-1 to TRBJ1-6; possibly TRBD1 for D (6 bases). This CDR3 contains 15 residues. The germline V gene encodes CDR1 KGHDR and CDR2 SFDVKD. Between the trimmed V and J ends, which lost 3 bases and 9 bases, there was a span of 14 bases. The CDR3 nucleotides are TGTGCCACCAGTGATGTAGGGGGAAGGTTTTCACCCCTCCACTTT. Translating gives CATSDVGGRFSPLHF.

The chain has TRBV5-4 and TRBJ2-1; D might be TRBD1 (6 bases). V lost 0 bases and J 8 bases, leaving 12 bases between the germline ends. This CDR3 has 14 amino acids. Germline loops: CDR1 SGHNT, CDR2 YYREEE (reference sequence). CDR3 bases: TGTGCCAGCAGCTTGGGGGGGCCTGGGCATGAGCAGTTCTTC. This gives the protein CASSLGGPGHEQFF.

The chain has TRBV7-9 and TRBJ2-7; tentative D call: TRBD2 (6 bases). Trimming took 6 bases from V and 1 from J, leaving 10 bases between them. Germline CDR1 is SEHNR and CDR2 is FQNEAQ (reference sequence). The CDR3 is made up of 13 amino acids. The CDR3 here is CASRGGGSYEQYF. For the CDR3, the DNA is TGTGCCAGCAGGGGAGGAGGGTCCTACGAGCAGTACTTC.

This clone was counted many times. The CDR3 region is CASSEGRGWQPQHF. In DNA, the CDR3 is TGTGCCAGCAGTGAAGGGCGGGGGTGGCAGCCCCAGCATTTT. J is TRBJ1-5 and V is TRBV6-1, with a tentative D call TRBD1 (5 bases). The germline gives CDR1 MNHNS, CDR2 SASEGT. This CDR3 spans 14 amino acids. V lost 1 base to trimming and J lost 7 bases, with 11 bases between them.

J is TRBJ1-5 and V is TRBV19; TRBD1 matches at 11 bases. The V gene's germline CDR1 is LNHDA and CDR2 SQIVND (reference sequence). The trim removed 8 bases at V and 6 bases at J, leaving 0 bases unmatched. CDR3 length: 12 residues. CDR3: CASGQGAQPQHF. Written as DNA, the CDR3 is TGTGCCAGTGGACAGGGGGCTCAGCCCCAGCATTTT.

The V and J genes are TRBV5-1 and TRBJ1-4; unclear D gene. The germline gives CDR1 SGHRS, CDR2 YFSETQ. This CDR3 has 16 residues. Deletions cut 0 bases from V and 0 bases from J, with 9 bases between. CDR3 region: CASSLGHPSTNEKLFF. Written as DNA, the CDR3 is TGCGCCAGCAGCTTGGGACACCCGTCAACTAATGAAAAACTGTTTTTT.

The chain employs TRBV12-3 or TRBV12-4 and TRBJ2-7, with 7 bases identical to TRBD1. This CDR3 has 12 residues. After removal of 7 bases from V and 5 bases from J, the junction contained 5 bases not matched to a gene. The CDR3 DNA is TGTGCCAGCACCCAGACAGGGAACGAGCAGTACTTC. Its protein product is CASTQTGNEQYF.

In its sample, this clone was seen once. This chain joins TRBV28 and TRBJ1-2; 7 bases are a match to TRBD1. The CDR3 extends over 13 amino acids. J was trimmed by 3 bases and V by 8 bases; bases with no gene match: 6. CDR1 MDHEN and CDR2 SYDVKM come from the germline V gene. In DNA form, the CDR3 reads TGTGCCAGCTTATCAGGGGGATACTATGGCTACACCTTC. Its translation: CASLSGGYYGYTF.

The rearrangement uses TRBV5-1 and TRBJ2-1, with D unresolved. The germline V gene has CDR1 SGHRS and CDR2 YFSETQ. This CDR3 spans 16 amino acids. Trimming took off 0 bases at V and 2 bases at J, with 12 bases between the two ends. The CDR3 region has the DNA TGCGCCAGCAGCTTGGGGTTGAAGCCTACCTACAATGAGCAGTTCTTC. Its protein product is CASSLGLKPTYNEQFF.